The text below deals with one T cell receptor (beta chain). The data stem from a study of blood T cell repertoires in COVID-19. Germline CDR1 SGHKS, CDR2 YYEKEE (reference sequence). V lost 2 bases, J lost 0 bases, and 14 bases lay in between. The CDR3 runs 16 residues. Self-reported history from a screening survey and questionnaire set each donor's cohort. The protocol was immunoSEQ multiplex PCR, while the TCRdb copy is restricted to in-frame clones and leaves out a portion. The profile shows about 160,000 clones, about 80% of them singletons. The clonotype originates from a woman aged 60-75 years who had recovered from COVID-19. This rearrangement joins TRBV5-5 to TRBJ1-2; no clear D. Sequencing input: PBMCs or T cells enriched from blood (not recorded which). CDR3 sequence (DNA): TGTGCCAGCAGCTTTGGGGAGTTTACAGCTAACTATGGCTACACCTTC. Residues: CASSFGEFTANYGYTF.